A selection of T cell receptor beta chains follows, all from one sample in a study of T cell responses to AZD1222 COVID-19 vaccine. Assay used: immunoSEQ multiplex PCR; TCRdb lists only in-frame clones, some missing. Among 160,000 or so clones listed, around 89% were seen once. The sequencing here drew on peripheral blood, taken 28 days after the second AZD1222 dose. Receptor source: an adult who received the AZD1222 COVID-19 vaccine. Each CDR3 is given with its conserved first and last residue. The D gene is left open where the match is weak. The size field is filled for only some rows; it gives once, few, many or a size class.

CDR3	DNA	size	D	V	J
CASSSRSDSYEQYF	TGTGCCAGCAGCTCCCGGTCTGACTCCTACGAGCAGTACTTC	-	-	TRBV7-6	TRBJ2-7
CASSPTREGTQYF	TGTGCCAGCAGTCCAACTAGGGAAGGGACCCAGTACTTC	-	-	TRBV12-3/TRBV12-4	TRBJ2-5
CASSIGVGLYNQPQHF	TGTGCCAGTAGTATAGGGGTAGGGCTATACAATCAGCCCCAGCATTTT	-	-	TRBV19	TRBJ1-5
CASSSGGGFNYGYTF	TGTGCCAGCAGTTCGGGAGGGGGATTCAACTATGGCTACACCTTC	-	-	TRBV28	TRBJ1-2
CASSVSRAHHYEQYF	TGTGCCAGCAGCGTTTCTAGGGCGCACCACTACGAGCAGTACTTC	-	-	TRBV7-2	TRBJ2-7
CAISPGRSGSYNEQFF	TGTGCCATCAGCCCCGGCCGTTCGGGCTCCTACAATGAGCAGTTCTTC	-	-	TRBV10-3	TRBJ2-1
CASRGEAVNQPQHF	TGTGCCAGCAGGGGCGAGGCGGTCAATCAGCCCCAGCATTTT	few	-	TRBV2	TRBJ1-5
CASSSTSGVGRETQYF	TGCGCCAGCAGCTCGACTAGCGGGGTGGGTCGCGAGACCCAGTACTTC	-	TRBD2	TRBV5-1	TRBJ2-5
CASSPRTDVYEQYF	TGTGCCAGCAGCCCTCGGACAGACGTTTACGAGCAGTACTTC	-	-	TRBV9	TRBJ2-7
CASSEALHQPQHF	TGTGCCAGCAGTGAAGCGCTTCATCAGCCCCAGCATTTT	-	-	TRBV2	TRBJ1-5
CASSQDGGPNYGYTF	TGCGCCAGCAGCCAAGATGGGGGGCCCAACTATGGCTACACCTTC	-	-	TRBV4-1	TRBJ1-2
CASSPLDHRNSGNTIYF	TGTGCCAGCTCACCACTAGACCACAGAAACTCTGGAAACACCATATATTTT	-	-	TRBV18	TRBJ1-3
CASSAYQGVFMNTEAFF	TGTGCCAGCAGTGCCTACCAAGGTGTTTTCATGAACACTGAAGCTTTCTTT	-	-	TRBV2	TRBJ1-1
CASSTPDGNEKLFF	TGTGCCAGCAGTACCCCGGACGGTAATGAAAAACTGTTTTTT	-	-	TRBV6-2/TRBV6-3	TRBJ1-4
CASQRGRDYGYTF	TGTGCCAGTCAGAGGGGGCGAGACTATGGCTACACCTTC	-	TRBD1	TRBV19	TRBJ1-2